This T cell receptor (beta chain) was recorded in a study of regulatory T cells in long-lasting Graves disease. This clonotype was recorded many times. The CDR3 is 12 residues long. Germline CDR1 reads MNHNS; CDR2 reads SASEGT. Trimming pared 7 bases from V and 5 bases from J, leaving 8 bases between. The time point is: persistent/refractory GD, antithyroid drugs over 5 years with positive TRAb. Making the TCR library involved RNA that had been extracted from PBMCs. Relying on iRepertoire HTBI primers and Arm-PCR of CDR3 regions, the team built TCR beta libraries. Under the authors' procedure: About 60 TRBV and roughly 15 TRBJ segments were identified across samples. TCRdb independently ran MiXCR on the multiplex PCR reads; one entry per CDR3 protein. These V and J calls rely on TCRdb rather than the paper's analysis. Among hundreds of thousands of distinct CDR3 sequences listed, around 20% were seen once.

The chain couples TRBV6-1 to TRBJ2-2; a weak D match, TRBD1 (5 bases). The receptor was isolated from a female donor with Graves disease. The material sequenced was peripheral blood mononuclear cells (PBMCs), taken when the disease was refractory, from a patient treated with antithyroid drugs. DNA for the CDR3: TGTGCCAGCACCCAGGGTACCGGGGAGCTGTTTTTT. Translation: CASTQGTGELFF.